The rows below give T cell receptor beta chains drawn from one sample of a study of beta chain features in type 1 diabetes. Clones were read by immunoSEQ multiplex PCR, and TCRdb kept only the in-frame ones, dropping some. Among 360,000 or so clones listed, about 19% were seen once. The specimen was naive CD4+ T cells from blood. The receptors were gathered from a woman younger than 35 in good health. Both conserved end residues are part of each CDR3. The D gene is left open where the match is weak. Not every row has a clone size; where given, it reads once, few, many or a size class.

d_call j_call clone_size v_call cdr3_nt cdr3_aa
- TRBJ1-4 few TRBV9 TGTGCCAGCAGCGTAGCCCCTCTGAGCAATGAAAAACTGTTTTTT CASSVAPLSNEKLFF
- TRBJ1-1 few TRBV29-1 TGCAGCGTTTCAACCGGTACTGAAGCTTTCTTT CSVSTGTEAFF
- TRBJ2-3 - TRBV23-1 TGCGCCAGCAGTCAATTACTCAGTGGGGGGTTTGGCACAGATACGCAGTATTTT CASSQLLSGGFGTDTQYF
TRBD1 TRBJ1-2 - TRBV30 TGTGCCTGGAGTCCGGGACAGGCGGTTTCATCTGGCTACACCTTC CAWSPGQAVSSGYTF
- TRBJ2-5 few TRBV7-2 TGTGCCAGCAGCCCCGGTCGACAAGAGACCCAGTACTTC CASSPGRQETQYF
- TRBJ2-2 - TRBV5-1 TGCGCCAGCAGCTTCGTGACATCAAACACCGGGGAGCTGTTTTTT CASSFVTSNTGELFF
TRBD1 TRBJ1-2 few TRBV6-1 TGTGCCAGCAGGCCGACAGGGACGGGAGGCTACACCTTC CASRPTGTGGYTF
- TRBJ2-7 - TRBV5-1 TGCGCCAGCAGCTTCGTTGGACAGTACGAGCAGTACTTC CASSFVGQYEQYF
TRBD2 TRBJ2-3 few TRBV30 TGTGCCCTCACTAGCGTTTCTAGCACAGATACGCAGTATTTT CALTSVSSTDTQYF
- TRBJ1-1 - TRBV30 TGTGCCTGGATGATCGGGGATGCGGCTTTCTTT CAWMIGDAAFF
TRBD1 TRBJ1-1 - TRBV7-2 TGTGCCAGCAGCTTGGGCGACAGGGTGATGACTGAAGCTTTCTTT CASSLGDRVMTEAFF
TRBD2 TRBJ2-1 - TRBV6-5 TGTGCCAGCAGTTACGCCCTAGCGGGAGTTGGTGAGCAGTTCTTC CASSYALAGVGEQFF
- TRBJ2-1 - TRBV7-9 TGTGCCAGCAGCTTAGGGCTAGCCTTTGAGCAGTTCTTC CASSLGLAFEQFF
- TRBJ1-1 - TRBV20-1 TGCAGTGCTAGCAGGGTCGAAGCTTTCTTT CSASRVEAFF
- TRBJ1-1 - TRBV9 TGTGCCTCCTCAACCCGACAGAACACTGAAGCTTTCTTT CASSTRQNTEAFF
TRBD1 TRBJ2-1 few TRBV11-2 TGTGCCAGCAGCCCTCGGGACAGGGGTTCGACCTACAATGAGCAGTTCTTC CASSPRDRGSTYNEQFF
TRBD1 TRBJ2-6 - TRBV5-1 TGCGCCAGCAGCTTATCCGGGACAGGGAGGGCCAACGTCCTGACTTTC CASSLSGTGRANVLTF
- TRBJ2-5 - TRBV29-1 TGCAGCGTGGACAGATCCCAAGAGACCCAGTACTTC CSVDRSQETQYF
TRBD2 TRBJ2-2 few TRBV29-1 TGCAGCGCCCAGAGGCTAGCGGGAGCCGGCGGGGAGCTGTTTTTT CSAQRLAGAGGELFF
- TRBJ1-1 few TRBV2 TGTGCCAGCAGTCCTCACTCGGGGGAGAACACTGAAGCTTTCTTT CASSPHSGENTEAFF
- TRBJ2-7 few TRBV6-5 TGTGCCAGCAGTAACCCTCCCGGGGAGCAGTACTTC CASSNPPGEQYF
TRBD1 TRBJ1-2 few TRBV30 TGTGCCTGGAATAGGGGCGGGACAGGCGCTAGGTATGGCTACACCTTC CAWNRGGTGARYGYTF
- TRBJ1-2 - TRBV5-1 TGCGCCAGCAGCTTGGGGACAGCCTTCTATGGCTACACCTTC CASSLGTAFYGYTF
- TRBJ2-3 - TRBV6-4 TGTGCCAGCAGTGAATCGGGCACAGATACGCAGTATTTT CASSESGTDTQYF
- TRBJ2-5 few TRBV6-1 TGTGCCAGCAGTGTGACGGGGAAGGAGACCCAGTACTTC CASSVTGKETQYF
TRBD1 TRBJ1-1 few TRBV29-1 TGCAGCGGGTCGGGACAGATGAACACTGAAGCTTTCTTT CSGSGQMNTEAFF
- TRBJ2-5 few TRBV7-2 TGTGCCAGCAGTTCCAGGGTAATCGAGACCCAGTACTTC CASSSRVIETQYF
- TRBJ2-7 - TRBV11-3 TGTGCCAGCAGCTTGGGGCAGGGCAGGTACGAGCAGTACTTC CASSLGQGRYEQYF
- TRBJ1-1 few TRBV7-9 TGTGCCAGCAGCCCCGGGACACCGGTGGACACTGAAGCTTTCTTT CASSPGTPVDTEAFF
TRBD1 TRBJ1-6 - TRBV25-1 TGTGCCAGCTGTTTAGACAGGGATAATTCACCCCTCCACTTT CASCLDRDNSPLHF
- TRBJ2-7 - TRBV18 TGTGCCAGCTCACGGCAGGGTTCCTACGAGCAGTACTTC CASSRQGSYEQYF
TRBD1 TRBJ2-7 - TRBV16 TGTGCCAGCAGCCAATCGTACCTGACAGGGTCTTACGAGCAGTACTTC CASSQSYLTGSYEQYF
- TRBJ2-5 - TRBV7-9 TGTGCCAGCAGGCCCGACAGTGTCCAAGAGACCCAGTACTTC CASRPDSVQETQYF
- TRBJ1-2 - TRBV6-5 TGTGCCAGCAGTTACTCTAGCGGCGGCCTGAACTATGGCTACACCTTC CASSYSSGGLNYGYTF
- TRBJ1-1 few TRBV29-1 TGCAGCGTTGTTCATCATGGACTCCGGAACACTGAAGCTTTCTTT CSVVHHGLRNTEAFF
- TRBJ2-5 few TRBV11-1 TGTGCCAGCAGCTTAGGGCAGTCGGAGACCCAGTACTTC CASSLGQSETQYF
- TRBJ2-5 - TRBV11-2 TGTGCCAGCACCGGGACACATCTCCAAGAGACCCAGTACTTC CASTGTHLQETQYF
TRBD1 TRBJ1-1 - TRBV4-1 TGCGCCAGCAGCCAAGGGACAGGGGGCTTTGCCACTGAAGCTTTCTTT CASSQGTGGFATEAFF
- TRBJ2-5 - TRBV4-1 TGCGCCAGCAGCCAAGTACAACAAGAGACCCAGTACTTC CASSQVQQETQYF
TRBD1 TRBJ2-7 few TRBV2 TGTGCCAGCAGTGTTGACAGGGGAGGAACCTACGAGCAGTACTTC CASSVDRGGTYEQYF
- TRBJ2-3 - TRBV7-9 TGTGCCAGCAGCTTAAGCAAAGGAGGAGATACGCAGTATTTT CASSLSKGGDTQYF
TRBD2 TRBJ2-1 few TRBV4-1 TGCGCCAGCAGCCAAGTCGAGCGGGGGACCTACAATGAGCAGTTCTTC CASSQVERGTYNEQFF